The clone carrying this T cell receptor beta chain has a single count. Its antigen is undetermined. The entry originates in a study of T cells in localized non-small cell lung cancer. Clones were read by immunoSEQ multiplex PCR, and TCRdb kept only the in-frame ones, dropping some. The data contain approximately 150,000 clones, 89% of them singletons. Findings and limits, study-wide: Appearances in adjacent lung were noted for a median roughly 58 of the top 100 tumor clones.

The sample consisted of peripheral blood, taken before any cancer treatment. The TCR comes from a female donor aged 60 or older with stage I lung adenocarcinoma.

In DNA form, the CDR3 reads TGTGCCAGCAGCGCGACAGTTCAAATCTACGCTAGCACAGATACGCAGTATTTT. Its protein is CASSATVQIYASTDTQYF. The gene calls are TRBV5-6 and TRBJ2-3, with a weak D call TRBD1 (5 bases). The CDR3 has 18 residues. The germline CDR1 and CDR2 sequences are SGHDT and YYEEEE. V dropped 4 bases and J dropped 0 bases, with 21 bases sitting between them. The whole variable domain, remainder taken from reference TRBV5-6 and TRBJ2-3, is DAGVTQSPTHLIKTRGQQVTLRCSPKSGHDTVSWYQQALGQGPQFIFQYYEEEERQRGNFPDRFSGHQFPNYSSELNVNALLLGDSALYLCASSATVQIYASTDTQYFGPGTRLTVL.